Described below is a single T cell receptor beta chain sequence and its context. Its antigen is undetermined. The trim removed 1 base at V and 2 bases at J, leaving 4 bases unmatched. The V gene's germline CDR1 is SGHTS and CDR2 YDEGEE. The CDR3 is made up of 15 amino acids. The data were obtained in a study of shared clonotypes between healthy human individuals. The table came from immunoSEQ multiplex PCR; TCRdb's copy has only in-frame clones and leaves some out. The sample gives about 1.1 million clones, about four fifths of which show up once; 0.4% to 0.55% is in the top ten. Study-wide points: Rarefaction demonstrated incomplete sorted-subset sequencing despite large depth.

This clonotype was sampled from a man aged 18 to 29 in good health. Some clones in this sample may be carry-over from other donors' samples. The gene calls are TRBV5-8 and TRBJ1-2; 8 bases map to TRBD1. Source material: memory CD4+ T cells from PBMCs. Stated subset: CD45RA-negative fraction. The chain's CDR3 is CASSLFRGQNYGYTF. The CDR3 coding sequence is TGTGCCAGCAGCTTGTTCAGGGGGCAGAACTATGGCTACACCTTC. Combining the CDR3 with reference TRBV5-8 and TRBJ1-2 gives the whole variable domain EAGVTQSPTHLIKTRGQQATLRCSPISGHTSVYWYQQALGLGLQFLLWYDEGEERNRGNFPPRFSGRQFPNYSSELNVNALELEDSALYLCASSLFRGQNYGYTFGSGTRLTVV.